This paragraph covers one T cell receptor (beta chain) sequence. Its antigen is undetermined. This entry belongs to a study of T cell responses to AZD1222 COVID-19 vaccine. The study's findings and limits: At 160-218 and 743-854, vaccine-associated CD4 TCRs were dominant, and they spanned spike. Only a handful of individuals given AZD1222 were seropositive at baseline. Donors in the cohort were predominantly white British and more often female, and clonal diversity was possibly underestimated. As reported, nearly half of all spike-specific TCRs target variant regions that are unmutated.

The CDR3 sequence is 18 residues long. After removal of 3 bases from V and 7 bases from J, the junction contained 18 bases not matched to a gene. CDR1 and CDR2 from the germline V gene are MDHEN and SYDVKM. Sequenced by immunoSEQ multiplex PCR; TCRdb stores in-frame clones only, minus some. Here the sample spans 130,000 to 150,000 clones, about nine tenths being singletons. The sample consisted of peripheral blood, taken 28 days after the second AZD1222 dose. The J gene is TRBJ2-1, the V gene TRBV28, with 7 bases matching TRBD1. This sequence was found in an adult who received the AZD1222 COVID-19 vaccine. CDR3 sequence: CASSFRIRGRALINEQFF. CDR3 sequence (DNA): TGTGCCAGCAGTTTCCGGATTAGGGGGCGGGCTTTGATAAATGAGCAGTTCTTC.